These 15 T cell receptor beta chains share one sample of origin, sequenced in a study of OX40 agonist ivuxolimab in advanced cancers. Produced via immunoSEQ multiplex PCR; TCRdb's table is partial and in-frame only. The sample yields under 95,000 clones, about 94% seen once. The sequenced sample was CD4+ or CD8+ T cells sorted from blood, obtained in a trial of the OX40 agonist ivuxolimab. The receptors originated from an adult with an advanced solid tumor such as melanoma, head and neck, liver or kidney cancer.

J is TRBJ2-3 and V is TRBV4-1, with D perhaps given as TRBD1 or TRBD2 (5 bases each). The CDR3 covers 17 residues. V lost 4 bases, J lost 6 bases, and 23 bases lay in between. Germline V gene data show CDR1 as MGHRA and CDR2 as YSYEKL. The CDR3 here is CASSLQPGRLGWDTQYF. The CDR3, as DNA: TGCGCCAGCAGCCTCCAGCCGGGGCGCCTGGGCTGGGATACGCAGTATTTT.

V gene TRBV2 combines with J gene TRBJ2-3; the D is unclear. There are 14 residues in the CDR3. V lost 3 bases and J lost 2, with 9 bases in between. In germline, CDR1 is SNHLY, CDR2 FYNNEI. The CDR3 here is CASSDVRITDTQYF. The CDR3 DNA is TGTGCCAGCAGTGACGTCAGGATCACAGATACGCAGTATTTT.

CDR3 sequence: CSVVSDSSNTGELFF. The CDR3 DNA reads TGCAGCGTTGTTTCCGACTCGTCGAACACCGGGGAGCTGTTTTTT. The chain carries TRBV29-1 and TRBJ2-2; no clear D gene. The CDR3 consists of 15 residues. From germline, CDR1 is SQVTM and CDR2 ANQGSEA. The V and J ends lost 4 bases and 0 bases respectively, with 12 bases between them.

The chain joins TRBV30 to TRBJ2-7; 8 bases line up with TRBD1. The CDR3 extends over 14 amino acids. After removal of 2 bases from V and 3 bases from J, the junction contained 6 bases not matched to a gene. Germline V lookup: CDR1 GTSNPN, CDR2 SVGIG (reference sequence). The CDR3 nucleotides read TGTGCCTGGAGTCCCGGGACAGGCCTCTACGAGCAGTACTTC. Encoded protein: CAWSPGTGLYEQYF. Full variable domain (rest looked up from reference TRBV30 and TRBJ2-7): SQTIHQWPATLVQPVGSPLSLECTVEGTSNPNLYWYRQAAGRGLQLLFYSVGIGQISSEVPQNLSASRPQDRQFILSSKKLLLSDSGFYLCAWSPGTGLYEQYFGPGTRLTVT.

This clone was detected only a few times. The CDR3 sequence is CASSKPNRGNTEAFF. The CDR3, as DNA: TGTGCCAGCAGCAAACCAAACAGGGGGAACACTGAAGCTTTCTTT. This chain links TRBV6-1 with TRBJ1-1; 7 bases are a match to TRBD1. V was pared by 6 bases and J by 1 base, with 8 bases of the junction left unmatched. Germline CDR1 MNHNS, CDR2 SASEGT. This CDR3 spans 15 amino acids.

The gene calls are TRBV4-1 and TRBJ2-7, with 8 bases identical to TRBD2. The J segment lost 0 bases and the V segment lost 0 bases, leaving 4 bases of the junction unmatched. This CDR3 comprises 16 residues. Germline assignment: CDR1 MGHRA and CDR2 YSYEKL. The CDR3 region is CASSQEERGSSYEQYF. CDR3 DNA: TGCGCCAGCAGCCAAGAGGAGCGGGGGAGCTCCTACGAGCAGTACTTC.

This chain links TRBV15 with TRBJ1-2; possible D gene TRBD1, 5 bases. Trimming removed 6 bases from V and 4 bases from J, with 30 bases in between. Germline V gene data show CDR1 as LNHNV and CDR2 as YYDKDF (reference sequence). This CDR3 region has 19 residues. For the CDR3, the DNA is TGTGCCACCAGTTGGAGAGGGGCTCAGCTGGGGGGTCTGAGCTATGGCTACACCTTC. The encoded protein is CATSWRGAQLGGLSYGYTF.

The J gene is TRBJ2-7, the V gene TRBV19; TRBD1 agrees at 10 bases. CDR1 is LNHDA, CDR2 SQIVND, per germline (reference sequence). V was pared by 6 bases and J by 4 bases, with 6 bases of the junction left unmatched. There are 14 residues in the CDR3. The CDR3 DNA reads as TGTGCCAGTAGCCCGGGACAGGGGTATTACGAGCAGTACTTC. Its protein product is CASSPGQGYYEQYF. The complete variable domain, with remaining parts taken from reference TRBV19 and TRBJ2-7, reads DGGITQSPKYLFRKEGQNVTLSCEQNLNHDAMYWYRQDPGQGLRLIYYSQIVNDFQKGDIAEGYSVSREKKESFPLTVTSAQKNPTAFYLCASSPGQGYYEQYFGPGTRLTVT.

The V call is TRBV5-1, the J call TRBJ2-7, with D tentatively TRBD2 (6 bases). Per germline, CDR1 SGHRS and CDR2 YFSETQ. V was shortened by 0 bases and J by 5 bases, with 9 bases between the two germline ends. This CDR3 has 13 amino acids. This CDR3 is CASSLVTGDEQYF. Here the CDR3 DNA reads TGCGCCAGCAGCTTGGTTACGGGAGACGAGCAGTACTTC.

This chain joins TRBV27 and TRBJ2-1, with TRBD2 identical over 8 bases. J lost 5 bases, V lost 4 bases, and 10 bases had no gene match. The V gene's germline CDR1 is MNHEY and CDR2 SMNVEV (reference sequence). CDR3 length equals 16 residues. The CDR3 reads CASSSRGGRRDNEQFF. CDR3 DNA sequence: TGTGCCAGCAGTTCACGGGGGGGGCGCAGGGACAATGAGCAGTTCTTC.

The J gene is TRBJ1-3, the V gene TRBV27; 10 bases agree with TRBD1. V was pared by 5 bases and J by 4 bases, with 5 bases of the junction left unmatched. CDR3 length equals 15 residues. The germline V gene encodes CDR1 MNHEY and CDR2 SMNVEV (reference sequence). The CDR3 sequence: CASSLGQGGGNTIYF. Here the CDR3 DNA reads TGTGCCAGCAGTCTAGGACAGGGGGGAGGAAACACCATATATTTT.

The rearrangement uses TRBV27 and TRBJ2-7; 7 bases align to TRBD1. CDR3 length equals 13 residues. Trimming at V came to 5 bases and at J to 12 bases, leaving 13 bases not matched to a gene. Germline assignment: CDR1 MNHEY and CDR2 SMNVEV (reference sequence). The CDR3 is CASSIHLQGSPYF. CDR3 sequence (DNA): TGTGCCAGCAGTATCCACCTACAGGGGTCCCCGTACTTC.

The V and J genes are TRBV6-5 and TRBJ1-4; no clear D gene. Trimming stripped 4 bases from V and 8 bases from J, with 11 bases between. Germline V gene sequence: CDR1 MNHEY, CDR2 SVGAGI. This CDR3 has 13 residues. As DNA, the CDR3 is TGTGCCAGCAGTTGGACCAACGGGGAAAAACTGTTTTTT. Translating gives CASSWTNGEKLFF.

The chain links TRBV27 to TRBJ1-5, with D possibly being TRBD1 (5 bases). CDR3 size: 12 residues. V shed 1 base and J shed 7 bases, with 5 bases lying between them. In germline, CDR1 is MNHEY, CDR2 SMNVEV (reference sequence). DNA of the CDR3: TGTGCCAGCAGTTTATGGGGCCAGCCCCAGCATTTT. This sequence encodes CASSLWGQPQHF.

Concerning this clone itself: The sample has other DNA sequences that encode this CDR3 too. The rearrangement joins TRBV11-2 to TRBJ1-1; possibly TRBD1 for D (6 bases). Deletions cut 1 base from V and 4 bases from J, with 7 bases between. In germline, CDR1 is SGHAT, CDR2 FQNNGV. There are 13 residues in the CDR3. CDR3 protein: CASSLGRGTEAFF. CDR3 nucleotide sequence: TGTGCCAGCAGCTTAGGCAGGGGCACTGAAGCTTTCTTT.